Below, 18 T cell receptor beta chains from the same sample are listed, as sequenced in a study of T cells in Graves' hyperthyroidism and ophthalmopathy. The TCR beta CDR3 regions underwent amplification using RNA transcripts as the source. A set of HTBI primers served as the primers for a first-round RT-PCR of the TCR CDR3. TCRdb ran MiXCR on the multiplex PCR reads and lists one entry per CDR3 protein. The table has 540,000 or so distinct CDR3 sequences, 46% seen once. The specimen sequenced was peripheral blood or thyroid tissue (not recorded which). The receptors shown here come from an adult woman with Graves' disease, either hyperthyroidism or ophthalmopathy (not recorded which).

This clonotype was seen at least ten times. This chain's CDR3 is CASSAGLNTEAFF. CDR3 nucleotide sequence: TGTGCCAGCAGTGCAGGGCTGAACACTGAAGCTTTCTTT. V is TRBV2 and J is TRBJ1-1, with D possibly TRBD1 on 5 matching bases. The CDR3 runs 13 residues. The ends were cut back, 4 bases at V and 0 bases at J, with 6 bases in the middle. Germline lookup yields CDR1 SNHLY and CDR2 FYNNEI.

This clonotype was seen a few times. The chain carries TRBV20-1 and TRBJ1-3; D ambiguous. The V end lost 6 bases, the J end lost 6 bases, and 15 bases lay between the germline ends. Germline lookup yields CDR1 DFQATT and CDR2 SNEGSKA (reference sequence). This CDR3 is built from 13 residues. The CDR3 spells CSAIAEGLNTIYF. In DNA form, the CDR3 reads TGCAGTGCAATAGCGGAGGGCCTAAACACCATATATTTT.

This clonotype showed up many times. The rearrangement uses TRBV20-1 and TRBJ2-2, with D possibly TRBD1 on 6 matching bases. The CDR3 is made up of 13 amino acids. From germline, CDR1 is DFQATT and CDR2 SNEGSKA (reference sequence). The ends were cut back, 6 bases at V and 1 base at J, with 9 bases in the middle. As DNA, the CDR3 is TGCAGTGCCCAGGGACAGAACACCGGGGAGCTGTTTTTT. Amino acids: CSAQGQNTGELFF.

This clonotype was counted many times. The rearrangement joins TRBV20-1 to TRBJ1-3; no firm D call. V gave up 4 bases and J gave up 3 bases, with 16 bases separating them. Germline V lookup: CDR1 DFQATT, CDR2 SNEGSKA (reference sequence). The CDR3 has 15 residues. The CDR3 nucleotides read TGCAGTGCTACTCACGGGGTCGAGGTTGGAAACACCATATATTTT. Amino acids: CSATHGVEVGNTIYF.

This clonotype was seen more than once but under ten times. The chain uses TRBV7-9 and TRBJ2-6; no definite D call. V was cut by 1 base and J by 0 bases, with 7 bases left in between. In germline, CDR1 is SEHNR, CDR2 FQNEAQ (reference sequence). The CDR3 has 16 amino acids. For the CDR3, the DNA is TGTGCCAGCAGCTTAGGGGCAGCCTCTGGGGCCAACGTCCTGACTTTC. It specifies CASSLGAASGANVLTF.

This clonotype was recorded at least ten times. V usage is TRBV11-2 and J usage is TRBJ1-6, with 10 nucleotides matching TRBD1. The CDR3 is 15 amino acids. Germline-derived CDR1 and CDR2 are SGHAT and FQNNGV. Trimming cost V 5 bases and J 9 bases; bases outside gene matches: 7. As DNA, the CDR3 is TGTGCCAGCAGCACCTGGACAGGGGGGGGTTCACCCCTCCACTTT. It encodes CASSTWTGGGSPLHF.

This clonotype was counted ten times or more. One end of the junction varies from germline; a read error may be responsible. The chain joins TRBV7-7 to TRBJ2-5; 7 bases match TRBD2. Germline CDR1 SSHAT, CDR2 FNYEAQ (reference sequence). This CDR3 spans 17 amino acids. Here the CDR3 reads CASSLAGGAAPQETQYF. The CDR3 DNA is TGTGCTAGCAGCTTAGCGGGTGGAGCGGCACCACAAGAGACCCAGTACTTC.

V and J are TRBV9 and TRBJ1-4, with D tentatively TRBD1 (6 bases). Germline V gene data show CDR1 as SGDLS and CDR2 as YYNGEE. The germline V and J ends were trimmed by 0 bases and 7 bases, with 10 bases remaining between them. The length of the CDR3 is 14 residues. The CDR3 DNA reads TGTGCCAGCAGCGTAGGGACAGCGGGTGAAAAACTGTTTTTT. It codes for CASSVGTAGEKLFF. The variable domain in full, completed from reference TRBV9 and TRBJ1-4, reads DSGVTQTPKHLITATGQRVTLRCSPRSGDLSVYWYQQSLDQGLQFLIQYYNGEERAKGNILERFSAQQFPDLHSELNLSSLELGDSALYFCASSVGTAGEKLFFGSGTQLSVL.

This clonotype was detected a few times. The gene calls are TRBV19 and TRBJ1-1; D not certain. Germline values: CDR1 LNHDA, CDR2 SQIVND (reference sequence). V shed 2 bases and J shed 4 bases, with 8 bases lying between them. The CDR3 has 13 amino acids. The DNA of the CDR3 is TGTGCCAGTAGTATACTGGTAGGCACTGAAGCTTTCTTT. Translating gives CASSILVGTEAFF.

This clonotype was counted at least ten times. CDR3 loop: CSANDPLGEKLFF. The CDR3 region has the DNA TGCAGTGCTAACGACCCTCTGGGGGAAAAACTGTTTTTT. The rearrangement links TRBV20-1 to TRBJ1-4; D call uncertain. The germline V and J ends were trimmed by 4 bases and 8 bases, with 14 bases remaining between them. CDR1 is DFQATT, CDR2 SNEGSKA, per germline (reference sequence). The CDR3 is 13 amino acids.

The rearrangement uses TRBV29-1 and TRBJ2-3, with a weak D call TRBD1 (7 bases). The germline V and J ends were trimmed by 6 bases and 4 bases, with 17 bases remaining between them. Germline V gene sequence: CDR1 SQVTM, CDR2 ANQGSEA. CDR3 length: 14 amino acids. The CDR3 reads CSVLSRGAPDTQYF. DNA for the CDR3: TGCAGCGTCCTTTCCAGGGGGGCGCCAGATACGCAGTATTTT.

This clonotype occurred many times. The V gene is TRBV5-1, the J gene TRBJ2-5; D remains ambiguous. Looked up from germline, CDR1 is SGHRS and CDR2 is YFSETQ. V was clipped by 1 base and J by 5 bases, with 12 bases between them. The CDR3 contains 14 residues. The CDR3 sequence: CASSLQTQGETQYF. The CDR3 DNA follows: TGCGCCAGCAGCTTGCAGACCCAAGGGGAGACCCAGTACTTC.

As concerns this clonotype: The junction and the germline gene differ at one end; a read error may be behind it. The rearrangement uses TRBV7-6 and TRBJ1-1; 11 positions agree with TRBD1. Germline V gene sequence: CDR1 SGHVS, CDR2 FNYEAQ. The CDR3 has 13 residues. The CDR3 sequence is CVSSYGQGALAFF. The CDR3 coding sequence is TGTGTCAGCAGTTACGGACAGGGGGCTTTGGCTTTCTTT.

Regarding this clonotype: A junction end diverges from the germline sequence, so it may reflect a read error. The chain couples TRBV25-1 to TRBJ2-5; tentative D call: TRBD1 (6 bases). This CDR3 is built from 16 residues. Germline loops: CDR1 MGHDK, CDR2 SYGVNS. This CDR3 is CACSAGNRETQETQYF. The CDR3 bases are TGTGCCTGCAGTGCTGGAAACAGGGAGACGCAAGAGACCCAGTACTTC.

The V gene is TRBV5-6, the J gene TRBJ1-2; unclear D gene. The germline V gene encodes CDR1 SGHDT and CDR2 YYEEEE. The V and J ends lost 3 bases and 5 bases respectively, with 17 bases between them. The CDR3 consists of 15 residues. The CDR3 here is CASSSQWSSEYGYTF. The CDR3, as DNA: TGTGCCAGCAGCTCCCAATGGTCGTCAGAATATGGCTACACCTTC.

V and J are TRBV12-3 or TRBV12-4 and TRBJ1-2, with D perhaps matching TRBD1 (5 bases). The CDR3 runs to 16 residues. V lost 5 bases and J lost 4, with 20 bases in between. The CDR3 here is CASSPRRGRESYGYTF. In DNA, the CDR3 is TGTGCCAGCAGTCCTAGGCGGGGCAGGGAAAGCTATGGCTACACCTTC.

Worth noting for this clonotype: The conserved final phenylalanine or tryptophan is absent from the CDR3, which likely points to a read error. It is unclear where the CDR3 begins or ends on the DNA, so no DNA is shown, and the CDR3 is as TCRdb lists it. The chain combines TRBV2 with TRBJ1-2. CDR1 is SNHLY and CDR2 is FYNNEI in the germline V gene. The CDR3 length is 8 residues, termini included. This CDR3 is CASSSFNL.

V gene TRBV15 combines with J gene TRBJ1-4, with 7 bases that match TRBD1. The trim removed 4 bases at V and 7 bases at J, leaving 12 bases unmatched. Germline CDR1 reads LNHNV; CDR2 reads YYDKDF (reference sequence). The length of the CDR3 is 16 residues. CDR3 DNA: TGTGCCACCAGCAAACTAACGACAGGGAGGAGTGAAAAACTGTTTTTT. It encodes CATSKLTTGRSEKLFF. The full variable domain, its missing parts supplied by reference TRBV15 and TRBJ1-4, is DAMVIQNPRYQVTQFGKPVTLSCSQTLNHNVMYWYQQKSSQAPKLLFHYYDKDFNNEADTPDNFQSRRPNTSFCFLDIRSPGLGDTAMYLCATSKLTTGRSEKLFFGSGTQLSVL.